This TCR beta chain appears in the sequencing data of a study of OX40 agonist ivuxolimab in advanced cancers. Study summary: Patients in the trial were receiving intravenous ivuxolimab every 2 weeks, at doses of 0.01 to 10 mg/kg. Hepatocellular carcinoma, melanoma, renal cell or head and neck cancer was diagnosed in the dose-escalation patients. Prior checkpoint blockade (anti-PD-1, anti-PD-L1 or anti-CTLA-4) was permitted; 35% to 50% had it. General observations from the study: Partial responders at 0.1-3.0 mg/kg had among the lowest clonal expansion.

Generated by immunoSEQ multiplex PCR, the TCRdb table keeps only in-frame clones and is missing some. Found here are approximately 90,000 clones, roughly 85% of them singletons; the top ten hold about 1.3%. V lost 1 base to trimming and J lost 5 bases, with 12 bases between them. Germline V gives CDR1 SGHTA, CDR2 FQGNSA. The CDR3 runs 15 residues. For this clone: Its cognate antigen is unknown.

The specimen comprised CD4+ or CD8+ T cells sorted from blood, sampled in a trial of the OX40 agonist ivuxolimab. V gene TRBV7-2 combines with J gene TRBJ2-4; D is undetermined. The TCR originated in an adult with an advanced solid tumor such as melanoma, head and neck, liver or kidney cancer. The CDR3 DNA reads as TGTGCCAGCAGCTTAGATTTCCCAGTCGAAAACATTCAGTACTTC. Translated, it gives CASSLDFPVENIQYF.